This TCR beta chain is from a study of T cells of healthy individuals. There are 13 residues in the CDR3. The junction had 3 bases not matched to a gene; V was cut back by 5 bases and J by 6 bases. In germline, CDR1 is SGHVS, CDR2 FQNEAQ. In TCRdb, the 5' RACE reads were re-called with MiXCR into one record per CDR3 protein. The sample holds about 53,000 distinct CDR3 sequences, under 15% seen once. This clonotype was seen ten or more times. The sequence derives from a human donor in good health. This rearrangement joins TRBV7-8 to TRBJ2-7; 11 positions agree with TRBD1. The CDR3 region is CASSAGTGGEQYF. In DNA, the CDR3 is TGTGCCAGCAGCGCAGGGACAGGGGGCGAGCAGTACTTC.